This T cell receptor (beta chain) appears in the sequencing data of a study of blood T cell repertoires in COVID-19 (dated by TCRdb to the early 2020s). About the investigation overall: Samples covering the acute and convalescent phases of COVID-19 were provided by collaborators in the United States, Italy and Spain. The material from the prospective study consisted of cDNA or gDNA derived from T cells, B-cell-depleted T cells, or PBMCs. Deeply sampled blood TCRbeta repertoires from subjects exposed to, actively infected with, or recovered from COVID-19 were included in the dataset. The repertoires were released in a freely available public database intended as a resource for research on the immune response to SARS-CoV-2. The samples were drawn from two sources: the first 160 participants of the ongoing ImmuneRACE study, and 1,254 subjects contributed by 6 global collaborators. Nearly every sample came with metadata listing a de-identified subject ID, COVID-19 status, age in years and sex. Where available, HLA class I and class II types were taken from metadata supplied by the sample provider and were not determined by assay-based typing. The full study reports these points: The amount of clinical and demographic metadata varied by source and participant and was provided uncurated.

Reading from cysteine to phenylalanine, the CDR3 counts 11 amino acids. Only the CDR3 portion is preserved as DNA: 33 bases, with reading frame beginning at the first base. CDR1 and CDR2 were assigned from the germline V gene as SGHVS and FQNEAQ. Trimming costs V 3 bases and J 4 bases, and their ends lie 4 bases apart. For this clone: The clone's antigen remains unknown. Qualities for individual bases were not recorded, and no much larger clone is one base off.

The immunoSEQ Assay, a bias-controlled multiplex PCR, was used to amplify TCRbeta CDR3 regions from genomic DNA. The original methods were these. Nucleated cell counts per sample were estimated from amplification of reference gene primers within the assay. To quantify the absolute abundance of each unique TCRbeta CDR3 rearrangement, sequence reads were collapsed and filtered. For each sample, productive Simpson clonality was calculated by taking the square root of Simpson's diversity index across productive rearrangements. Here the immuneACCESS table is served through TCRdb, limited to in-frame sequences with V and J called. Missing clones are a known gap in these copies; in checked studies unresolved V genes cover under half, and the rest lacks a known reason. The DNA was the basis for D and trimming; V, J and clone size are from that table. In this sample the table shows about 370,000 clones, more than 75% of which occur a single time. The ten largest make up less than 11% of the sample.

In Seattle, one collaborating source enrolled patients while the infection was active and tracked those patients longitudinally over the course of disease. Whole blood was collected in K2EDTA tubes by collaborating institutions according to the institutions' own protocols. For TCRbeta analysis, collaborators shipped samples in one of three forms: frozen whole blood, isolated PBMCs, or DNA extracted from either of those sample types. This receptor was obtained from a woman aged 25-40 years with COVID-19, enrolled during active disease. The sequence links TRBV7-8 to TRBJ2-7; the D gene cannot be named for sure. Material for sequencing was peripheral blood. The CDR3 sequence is CASSFVYEQYF. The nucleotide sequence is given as TGTGCCAGCAGCTTCGTTTACGAGCAGTACTTC.